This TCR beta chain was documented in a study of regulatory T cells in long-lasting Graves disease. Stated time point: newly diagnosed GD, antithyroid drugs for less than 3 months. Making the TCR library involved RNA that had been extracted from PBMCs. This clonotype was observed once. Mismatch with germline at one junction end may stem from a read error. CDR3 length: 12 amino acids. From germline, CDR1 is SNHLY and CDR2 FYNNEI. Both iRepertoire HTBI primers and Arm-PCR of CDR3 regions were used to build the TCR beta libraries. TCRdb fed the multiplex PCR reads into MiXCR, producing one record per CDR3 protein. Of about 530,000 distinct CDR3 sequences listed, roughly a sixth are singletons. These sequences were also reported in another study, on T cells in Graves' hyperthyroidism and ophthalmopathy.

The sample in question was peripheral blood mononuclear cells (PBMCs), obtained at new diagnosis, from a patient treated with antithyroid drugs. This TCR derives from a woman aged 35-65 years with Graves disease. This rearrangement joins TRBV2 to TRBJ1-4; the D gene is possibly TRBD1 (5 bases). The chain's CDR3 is CASRGLSEKLSF. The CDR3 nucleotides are TGTGCCAGCAGGGGACTTTCTGAAAAACTGTCTTTT. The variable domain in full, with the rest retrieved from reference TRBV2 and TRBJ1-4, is EPEVTQTPSHQVTQMGQEVILRCVPISNHLYFYWYRQILGQKVEFLVSFYNNEISEKSEIFDDQFSVERPDGSNFTLKIRSTKLEDSAMYFCASRGLSEKLSFGSGTQLSVL.